This T cell receptor (beta chain) is from a study of CD8+CD57+ T cells in acquired aplastic anemia. Trimming removed 4 bases at V and 7 bases at J, with 8 bases between. This CDR3 contains 12 residues. Germline loops: CDR1 MGHRA, CDR2 YSYEKL. An expansion of CD8+CD57+ cells by flow cytometry had been shown in patients chosen for sequencing. Patient blood was sampled before any therapy had been received. Genomic DNA templated the TCR beta VDJ and CDR3 profiling. TCRdb fed the reads into MiXCR, producing one record per CDR3 protein. The top ten clones hold 35% to 50% of a sample with around 150,000 distinct CDR3 sequences, 71% of them seen once.

The sample was sorted CD4+, CD8+, or CD8+CD57+ T cells (not recorded which) from PBMCs. The chain carries TRBV4-1 and TRBJ2-1; D not resolved. The source of this sequence is a human donor with aplastic anemia. CDR3 loop: CASSPHGNEQFF. The CDR3 DNA sequence: TGCGCCAGCAGCCCCCATGGTAATGAGCAGTTCTTC.